This T cell receptor beta chain was found in a study of cytomegalovirus exposure and HLA in healthy donors. Germline V CDR1 and CDR2: SGHRS, YFSETQ. Trimming shortened V by 7 bases and J by 1 base, and 20 bases separated the two germline ends. The CDR3 is 16 amino acids. The PCR ran on 60 Vbeta and 13 Jbeta primers. Assay used: immunoSEQ multiplex PCR; TCRdb lists only in-frame clones, some missing. Here the sample spans 160,000 or so clones, approximately 83% being singletons. Material: PBMCs. The chain couples TRBV5-1 to TRBJ2-5; D is possibly TRBD2 (6 bases). The clonotype originates from a woman between 18 and 30 years old in good health and CMV-seronegative. CDR3 bases: TGCGCCAGCTACCACGGGTGGGGGGATACCCAAGAGACCCAGTACTTC. Protein product: CASYHGWGDTQETQYF.